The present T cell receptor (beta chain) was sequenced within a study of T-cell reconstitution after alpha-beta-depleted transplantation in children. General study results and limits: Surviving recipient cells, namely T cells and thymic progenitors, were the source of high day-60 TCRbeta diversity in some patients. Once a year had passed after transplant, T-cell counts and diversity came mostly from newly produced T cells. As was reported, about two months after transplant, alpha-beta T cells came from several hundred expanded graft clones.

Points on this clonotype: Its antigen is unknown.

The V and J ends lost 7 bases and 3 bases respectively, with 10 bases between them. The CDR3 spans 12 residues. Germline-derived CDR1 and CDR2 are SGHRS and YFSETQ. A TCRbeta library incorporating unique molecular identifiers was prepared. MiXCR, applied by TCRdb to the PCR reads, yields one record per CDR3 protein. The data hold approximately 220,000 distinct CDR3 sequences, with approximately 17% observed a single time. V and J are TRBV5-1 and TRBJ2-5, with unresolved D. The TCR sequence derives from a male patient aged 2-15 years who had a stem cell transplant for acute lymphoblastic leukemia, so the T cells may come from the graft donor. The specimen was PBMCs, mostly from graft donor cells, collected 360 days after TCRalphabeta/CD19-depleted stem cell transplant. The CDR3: CASAPNEETQYF. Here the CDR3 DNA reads TGCGCCAGCGCGCCGAATGAAGAGACCCAGTACTTC.